The 6 T cell receptor beta chains below all came from one sample that was sequenced in a study of identical twins. TCRdb redid the calling of the 5' RACE reads with MiXCR, one entry per CDR3 protein. The sample carries about 530,000 distinct CDR3 sequences, about 20% recorded once. This sample was shared with a second study, whose subject was yellow fever vaccine responses in identical twins.

Sequenced: CD4+ T cells sorted from blood. All receptors come from a woman aged 18-29 years in good health.

The V call is TRBV3-1, the J call TRBJ2-5, with TRBD2 identical over 13 bases. Germline V lookup: CDR1 LGHDT, CDR2 YNNKEL (reference sequence). This CDR3 has 17 amino acids. After removal of 0 bases from V and 4 bases from J, the junction contained 5 bases not matched to a gene. CDR3 DNA sequence: TGTGCCAGCAGCCAAGAGGGGACTAGCGGGGTCCGAGAGACCCAGTACTTC. It translates to CASSQEGTSGVRETQYF.

This clonotype turned up a few times. The J gene is TRBJ2-1, the V gene TRBV5-1, with 15 bases that match TRBD2. The V gene end was trimmed by 2 bases and the J gene end by 4 bases; junction bases not matched to a gene: 4. The CDR3 has 17 amino acids. Germline V gene data show CDR1 as SGHRS and CDR2 as YFSETQ. The CDR3 region has the DNA TGCGCCAGCAGCTTCGGACTAGCGGGAGGGGATTACAATGAGCAGTTCTTC. Translating gives CASSFGLAGGDYNEQFF.

This clonotype was counted many times. This sequence joins TRBV4-1 and TRBJ1-2; D call uncertain. Germline assignment: CDR1 MGHRA and CDR2 YSYEKL. The V gene lost 1 base and the J gene lost 2 bases, with 5 bases spanning the gap. CDR3 length: 13 residues. The CDR3 region is CASSQGANYGYTF. The CDR3 DNA sequence: TGCGCCAGCAGCCAAGGGGCCAACTATGGCTACACCTTC.

This clonotype was recorded many times. One end of the junction is discordant with germline, which a read error may explain. This rearrangement joins TRBV5-1 to TRBJ2-2; a weak D match, TRBD2 (5 bases). Germline V gene sequence: CDR1 SGHRS, CDR2 YFSETQ. This CDR3 region has 13 residues. CDR3 sequence: CASRGANTGELFF. For the CDR3, the DNA is TGTGCCTCCCGGGGAGCGAACACCGGGGAGCTGTTTTTT.

This chain links TRBV7-2 with TRBJ2-3; TRBD2 agrees at 11 bases. The J segment lost 3 bases and the V segment lost 0 bases, leaving 2 bases of the junction unmatched. Per the germline V gene, CDR1 is SGHTA and CDR2 is FQGNSA. The CDR3 extends over 16 amino acids. CDR3 DNA: TGTGCCAGCAGCTTAGCGGCTAGCGGGAGGACAGATACGCAGTATTTT. Translation: CASSLAASGRTDTQYF.

The chain combines TRBV7-9 with TRBJ1-5, with 11 bases lining up with TRBD1. Germline CDR1 is SEHNR and CDR2 is FQNEAQ (reference sequence). V lost 4 bases and J lost 0; bases outside the gene matches: 5. This CDR3 is built from 17 residues. The CDR3 DNA is TGTGCCAGCAGCTCCGGGACAGGGGGTTATAGCAATCAGCCCCAGCATTTT. Protein sequence: CASSSGTGGYSNQPQHF.